This TCR beta chain originates from a study of T-cell reconstitution after alpha-beta-depleted transplantation in children. This clonotype was seen repeatedly, ten times or more. A library of TCRbeta sequences, prepared with unique molecular identifiers, was generated. TCRdb processed the PCR reads anew with MiXCR; each CDR3 protein has one entry. The table shows roughly 790,000 distinct CDR3 sequences, with roughly 15% occurring only once. V gave up 7 bases and J gave up 0 bases, with 10 bases separating them. Germline lookup yields CDR1 MNHEY and CDR2 SMNVEV (reference sequence). CDR3 size: 14 residues.

Sequenced material: PBMCs, mostly from graft donor cells, taken 360 days after TCRalphabeta/CD19-depleted stem cell transplant. The chain recombines TRBV27 with TRBJ2-1; D is unclear. This clonotype originated in a male patient between 5 and 17 years old who had a stem cell transplant for acute lymphoblastic leukemia, so the T cells may come from the graft donor. CDR3 DNA: TGTGCCAGCAAAGGGCAGAGCTCCTACAATGAGCAGTTCTTC. Translating gives CASKGQSSYNEQFF.